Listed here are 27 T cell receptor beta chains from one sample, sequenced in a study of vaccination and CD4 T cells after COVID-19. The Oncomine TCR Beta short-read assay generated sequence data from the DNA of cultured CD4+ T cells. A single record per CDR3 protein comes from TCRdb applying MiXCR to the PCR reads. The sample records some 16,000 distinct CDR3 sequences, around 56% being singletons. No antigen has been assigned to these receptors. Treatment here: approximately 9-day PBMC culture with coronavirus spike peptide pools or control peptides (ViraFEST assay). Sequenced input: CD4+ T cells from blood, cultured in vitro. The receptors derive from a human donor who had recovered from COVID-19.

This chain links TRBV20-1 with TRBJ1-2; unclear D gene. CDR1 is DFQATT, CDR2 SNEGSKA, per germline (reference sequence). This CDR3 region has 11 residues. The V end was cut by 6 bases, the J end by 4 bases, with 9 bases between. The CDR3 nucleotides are TGCAGTGCGACCAGGCTCTATGGCTACACCTTC. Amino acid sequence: CSATRLYGYTF.

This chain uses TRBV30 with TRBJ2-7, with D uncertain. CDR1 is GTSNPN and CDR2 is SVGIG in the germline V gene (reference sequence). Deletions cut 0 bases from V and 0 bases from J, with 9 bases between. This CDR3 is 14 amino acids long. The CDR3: CAWSVRVSSYEQYF. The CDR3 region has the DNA TGTGCCTGGAGTGTACGGGTGAGCTCCTACGAGCAGTACTTC.

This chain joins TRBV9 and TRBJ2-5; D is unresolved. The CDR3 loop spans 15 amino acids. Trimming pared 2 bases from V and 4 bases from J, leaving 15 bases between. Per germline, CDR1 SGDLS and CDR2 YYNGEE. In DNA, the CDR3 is TGTGCCAGCAGCGTGGAGTTCCTCCCCGGAGAGACCCAGTACTTC. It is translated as CASSVEFLPGETQYF.

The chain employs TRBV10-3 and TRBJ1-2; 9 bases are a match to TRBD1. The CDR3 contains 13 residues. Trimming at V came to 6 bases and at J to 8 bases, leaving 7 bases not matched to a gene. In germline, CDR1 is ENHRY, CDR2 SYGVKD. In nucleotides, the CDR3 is TGTGCCATCAGCTGGGGACAGGGTAAAGGCTACACCTTC. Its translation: CAISWGQGKGYTF.

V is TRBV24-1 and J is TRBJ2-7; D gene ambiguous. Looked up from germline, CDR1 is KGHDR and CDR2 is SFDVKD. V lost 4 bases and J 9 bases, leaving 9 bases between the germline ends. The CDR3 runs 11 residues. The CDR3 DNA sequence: TGTGCCACCAGTGACAATTTCGGGCAGTACTTC. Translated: CATSDNFGQYF.

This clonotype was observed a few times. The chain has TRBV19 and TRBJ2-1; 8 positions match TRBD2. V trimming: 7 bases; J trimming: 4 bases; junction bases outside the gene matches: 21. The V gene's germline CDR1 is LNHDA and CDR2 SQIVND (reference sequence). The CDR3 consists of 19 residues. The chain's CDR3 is CASTLRTSGGVRRYNEQFF. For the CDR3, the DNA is TGTGCCAGTACCCTCCGCACTAGCGGAGGCGTACGTCGGTACAATGAGCAGTTCTTC.

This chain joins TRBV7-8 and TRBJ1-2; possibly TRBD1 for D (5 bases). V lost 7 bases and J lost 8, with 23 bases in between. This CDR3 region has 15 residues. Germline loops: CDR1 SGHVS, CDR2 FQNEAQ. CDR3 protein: CASTHLTNGAGGYTF. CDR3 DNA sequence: TGTGCCAGCACCCATCTAACCAACGGGGCGGGGGGCTACACCTTC.

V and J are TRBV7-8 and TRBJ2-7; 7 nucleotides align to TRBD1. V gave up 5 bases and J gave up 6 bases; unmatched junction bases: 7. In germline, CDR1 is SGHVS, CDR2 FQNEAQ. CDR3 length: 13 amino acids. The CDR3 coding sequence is TGTGCCAGCAGCCTAGACAGGGTCGGCGAGCAGTACTTC. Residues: CASSLDRVGEQYF.

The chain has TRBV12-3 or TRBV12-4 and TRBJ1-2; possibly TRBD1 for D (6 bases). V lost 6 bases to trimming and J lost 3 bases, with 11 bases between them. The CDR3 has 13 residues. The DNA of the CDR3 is TGTGCCAGCAGCCGGACAGCTTACTATGGCTACACCTTC. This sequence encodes CASSRTAYYGYTF.

For the CDR3, the DNA is TGTGCCAGCAGCTGGGGGGCGTCCTACGAGCAGTACTTC. It encodes CASSWGASYEQYF. This chain links TRBV11-2 with TRBJ2-7; D tentatively reads TRBD1 or TRBD2 (6 bases each). Trimming shortened V by 4 bases and J by 1 base, and 8 bases separated the two germline ends. Per germline, CDR1 SGHAT and CDR2 FQNNGV. This CDR3 comprises 13 residues.

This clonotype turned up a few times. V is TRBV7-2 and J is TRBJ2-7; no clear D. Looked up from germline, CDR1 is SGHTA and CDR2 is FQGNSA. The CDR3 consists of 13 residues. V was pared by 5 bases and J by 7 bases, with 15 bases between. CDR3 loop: CASSRGYLVEQYF. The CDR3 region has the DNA TGTGCCAGCAGCCGCGGCTATCTCGTGGAGCAGTACTTC.

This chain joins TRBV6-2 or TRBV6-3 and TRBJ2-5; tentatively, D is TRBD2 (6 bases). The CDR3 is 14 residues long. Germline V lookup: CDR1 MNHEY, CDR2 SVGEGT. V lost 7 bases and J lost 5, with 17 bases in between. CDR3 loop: CASTERLGGETQYF. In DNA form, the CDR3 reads TGTGCCAGCACAGAACGACTAGGTGGGGAGACCCAGTACTTC.

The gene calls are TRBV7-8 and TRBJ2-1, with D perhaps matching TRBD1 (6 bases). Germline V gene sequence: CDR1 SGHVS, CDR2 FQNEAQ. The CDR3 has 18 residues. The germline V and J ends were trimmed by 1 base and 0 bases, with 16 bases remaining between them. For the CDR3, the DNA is TGTGCCAGCAGCTTAGGGGGGCCACAATTACGCTCCTACAATGAGCAGTTCTTC. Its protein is CASSLGGPQLRSYNEQFF.

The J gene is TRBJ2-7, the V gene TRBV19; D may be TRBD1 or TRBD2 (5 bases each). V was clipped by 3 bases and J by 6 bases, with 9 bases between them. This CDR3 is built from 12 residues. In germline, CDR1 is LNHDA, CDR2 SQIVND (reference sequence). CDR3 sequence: CASSIRGGEQYF. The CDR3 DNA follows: TGTGCCAGTAGTATCCGGGGCGGCGAGCAGTACTTC.

The CDR3 is CASSRTGHGGEQYF. The DNA of the CDR3 is TGTGCCAGCAGTCGGACAGGGCATGGGGGCGAGCAGTACTTC. The rearrangement uses TRBV5-5 and TRBJ2-7; 8 bases map to TRBD1. The CDR3 consists of 14 residues. With 5 bases clipped from V and 6 bases from J, the junction kept 10 bases outside the gene matches. The germline V gene encodes CDR1 SGHKS and CDR2 YYEKEE (reference sequence).

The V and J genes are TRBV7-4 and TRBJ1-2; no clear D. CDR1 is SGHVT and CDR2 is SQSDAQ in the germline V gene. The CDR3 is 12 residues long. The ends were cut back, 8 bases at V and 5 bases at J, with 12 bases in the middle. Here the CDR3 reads CASVKQNYGYTF. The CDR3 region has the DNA TGTGCCAGCGTGAAACAGAATTATGGCTACACCTTC.

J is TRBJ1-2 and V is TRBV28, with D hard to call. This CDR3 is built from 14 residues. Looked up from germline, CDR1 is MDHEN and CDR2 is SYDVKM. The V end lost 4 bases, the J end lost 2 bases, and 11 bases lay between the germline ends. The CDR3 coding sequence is TGTGCCAGCAGTTCTGGGGTCAGCAACTATGGCTACACCTTC. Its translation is CASSSGVSNYGYTF.

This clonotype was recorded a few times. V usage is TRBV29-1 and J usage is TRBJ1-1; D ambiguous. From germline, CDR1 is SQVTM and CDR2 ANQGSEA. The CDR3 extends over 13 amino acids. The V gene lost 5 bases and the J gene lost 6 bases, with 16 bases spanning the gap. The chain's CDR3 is CSVHTLGTAEAFF. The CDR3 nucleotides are TGCAGCGTTCATACCCTAGGAACAGCTGAAGCTTTCTTT.

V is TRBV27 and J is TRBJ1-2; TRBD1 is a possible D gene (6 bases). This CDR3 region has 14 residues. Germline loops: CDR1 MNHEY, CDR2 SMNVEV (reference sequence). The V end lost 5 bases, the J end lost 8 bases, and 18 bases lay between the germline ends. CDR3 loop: CASSPWGGAGGYTF. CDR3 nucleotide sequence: TGTGCCAGCAGTCCCTGGGGGGGCGCCGGCGGCTACACCTTC.

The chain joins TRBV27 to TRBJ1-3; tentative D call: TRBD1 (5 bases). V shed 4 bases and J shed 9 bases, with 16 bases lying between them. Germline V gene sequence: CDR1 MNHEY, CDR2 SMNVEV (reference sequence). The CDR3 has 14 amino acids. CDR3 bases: TGTGCCAGCAGTTCGGGACGAGGTAGTTTCACCATATATTTT. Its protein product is CASSSGRGSFTIYF.

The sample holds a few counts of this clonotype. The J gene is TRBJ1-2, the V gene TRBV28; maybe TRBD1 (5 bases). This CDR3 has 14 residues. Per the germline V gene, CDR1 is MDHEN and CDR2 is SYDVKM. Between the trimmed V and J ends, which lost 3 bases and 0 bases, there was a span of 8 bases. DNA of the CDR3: TGTGCCAGCAGTTTTGACAGAGCTAACTATGGCTACACCTTC. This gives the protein CASSFDRANYGYTF.

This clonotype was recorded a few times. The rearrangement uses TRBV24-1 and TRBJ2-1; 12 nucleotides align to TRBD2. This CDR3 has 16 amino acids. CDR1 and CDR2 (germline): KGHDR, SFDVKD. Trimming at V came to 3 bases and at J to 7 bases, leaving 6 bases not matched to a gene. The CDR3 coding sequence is TGTGCCACCAGTGATCTAGCGGGAGGGCCGGGTAATGAGCAGTTCTTC. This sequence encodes CATSDLAGGPGNEQFF.

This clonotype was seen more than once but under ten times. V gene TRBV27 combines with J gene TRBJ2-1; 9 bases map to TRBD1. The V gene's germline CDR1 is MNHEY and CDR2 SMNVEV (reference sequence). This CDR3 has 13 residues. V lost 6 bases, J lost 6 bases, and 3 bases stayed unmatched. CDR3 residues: CASSPGQGNEQFF. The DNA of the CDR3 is TGTGCCAGCAGCCCGGGACAGGGCAATGAGCAGTTCTTC.

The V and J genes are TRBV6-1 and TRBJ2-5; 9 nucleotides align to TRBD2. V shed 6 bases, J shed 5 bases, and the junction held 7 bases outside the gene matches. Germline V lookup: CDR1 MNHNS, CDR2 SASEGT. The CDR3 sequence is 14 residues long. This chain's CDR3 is CASSRSGRRETQYF. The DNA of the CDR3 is TGTGCCAGCAGCCGAAGCGGGAGGAGGGAGACCCAGTACTTC.

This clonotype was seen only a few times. In nucleotides, the CDR3 is TGTGCCAGCAGCTTAAACGGATATAGCAATCAGCCCCAGCATTTT. It encodes CASSLNGYSNQPQHF. The chain has TRBV11-2 and TRBJ1-5; no firm D call. Trimming took off 2 bases at V and 0 bases at J, with 8 bases between the two ends. Germline CDR1 SGHAT, CDR2 FQNNGV. The CDR3 spans 15 residues. Supplemented by reference TRBV11-2 and TRBJ1-5, the full variable domain reads EAGVAQSPRYKIIEKRQSVAFWCNPISGHATLYWYQQILGQGPKLLIQFQNNGVVDDSQLPKDRFSAERLKGVDSTLKIQPAKLEDSAVYLCASSLNGYSNQPQHFGDGTRLSIL.

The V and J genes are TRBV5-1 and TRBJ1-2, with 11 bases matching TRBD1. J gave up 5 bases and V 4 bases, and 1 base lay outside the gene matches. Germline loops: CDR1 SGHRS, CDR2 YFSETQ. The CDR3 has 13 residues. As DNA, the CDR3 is TGCGCCAGCAGCGGGACAGGGGGTTATGGCTACACCTTC. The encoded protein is CASSGTGGYGYTF.

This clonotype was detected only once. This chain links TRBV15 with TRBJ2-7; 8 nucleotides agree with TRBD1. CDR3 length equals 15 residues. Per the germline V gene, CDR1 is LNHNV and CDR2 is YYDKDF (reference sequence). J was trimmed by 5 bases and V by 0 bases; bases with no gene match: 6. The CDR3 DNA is TGTGCCACCAGCAGAGATGGAGACAGGGGACACGAGCAGTACTTC. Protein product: CATSRDGDRGHEQYF.